Sequencing of this TCR beta chain was carried out in a study of T-cell memory formation after mild COVID-19. In the study overall: TCR clusters were mostly confined to one donor each. Study findings and constraints: Second-wave clones with a day 37 peak had unconfirmed SARS-CoV-2 specificity. Whereas later expanders leaned CD4+, clones contracting day 15 to 85 showed a balanced CD4/CD8 makeup.

Comment on this clonotype: What it recognizes is unknown.

TCRdb reprocessed the 5' RACE reads via MiXCR and lists one record per CDR3 protein. Of over 400,000 distinct CDR3 sequences in the sample, more than 20% were seen once. The material sequenced was PBMCs or a T cell subset sorted from them (not recorded which). This TCR derives from an adult woman who had mild COVID-19 (a few samples of this study predate the infection). Cell type and time point are not known.

The CDR3 protein is CASSLTPGTANTEAFF. The DNA of the CDR3 is TGCGCCAGCAGCTTGACCCCCGGGACAGCGAACACTGAAGCTTTCTTT. The chain recombines TRBV5-1 with TRBJ1-1, with 7 bases aligning to TRBD1. Germline CDR1 and CDR2: SGHRS and YFSETQ. The V and J ends lost 1 base and 1 base, in that order; junction bases with no gene match: 7. There are 16 residues in the CDR3.